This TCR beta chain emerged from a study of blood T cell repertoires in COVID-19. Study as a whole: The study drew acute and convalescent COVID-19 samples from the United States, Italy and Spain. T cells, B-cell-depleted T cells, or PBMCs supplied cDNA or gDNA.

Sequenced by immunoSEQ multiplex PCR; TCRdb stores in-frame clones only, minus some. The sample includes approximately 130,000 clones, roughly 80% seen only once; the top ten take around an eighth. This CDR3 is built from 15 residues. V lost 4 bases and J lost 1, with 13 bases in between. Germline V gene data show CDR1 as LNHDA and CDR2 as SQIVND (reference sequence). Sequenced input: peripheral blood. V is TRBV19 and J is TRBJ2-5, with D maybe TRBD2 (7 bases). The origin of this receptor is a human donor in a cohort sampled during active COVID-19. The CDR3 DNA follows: TGTGCCAGTAGTACTAGGGGGGGGGTCCAAGAGACCCAGTACTTC. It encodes CASSTRGGVQETQYF.